A single count supports the clone carrying this T cell receptor (beta chain). The data were taken from a study of blood T cell repertoires in COVID-19. Sequencing was performed with immunoSEQ multiplex PCR; in TCRdb, only in-frame clones are kept and a portion is missing. The table shows a few hundred thousand clones, with about 90% occurring only once. Cohort 3 recovery required two negative PCRs, clearance, or symptom resolution. The germline V gene encodes CDR1 SGHAT and CDR2 FQNNGV. The CDR3 totals 14 residues. V dropped 4 bases and J dropped 3; count of bases not matched to a gene: 3. Sequencing was carried out using PBMCs or T cells enriched from blood (not recorded which). This chain uses TRBV11-2 with TRBJ1-2; 9 bases are a match to TRBD1. The receptor was derived from a woman in her 30s who had recovered from COVID-19. The CDR3 DNA follows: TGTGCCAGCAGCTCGGGACAGGGCCACTATGGCTACACCTTC. Protein product: CASSSGQGHYGYTF.